The 15 T cell receptor beta chains reported below all come from one sample, sequenced in a study of T cell changes during pregnancy in multiple sclerosis. Assay: immunoSEQ multiplex PCR; the TCRdb copy retains only in-frame clones and omits some. The data show roughly 49,000 clones, 75% to 90% seen once. This specimen consisted of peripheral blood, obtained in the first trimester of pregnancy. Every receptor here comes from a female donor in good health, enrolled as a control in a pregnancy study.

The V call is TRBV6-4, the J call TRBJ1-1, with a weak D call TRBD1 (5 bases). CDR1 is MRHNA and CDR2 is SNTAGT in the germline V gene. This CDR3 spans 13 amino acids. V shed 1 base and J shed 7 bases, with 10 bases lying between them. The CDR3 DNA is TGTGCCAGCAGTGACTTAGGGGCAGGTGAAGCTTTCTTT. This translates into CASSDLGAGEAFF.

The V and J genes are TRBV29-1 and TRBJ1-3; D unresolved. The V end lost 6 bases, the J end lost 1 base, and 4 bases lay between the germline ends. The CDR3 extends over 11 amino acids. CDR1 and CDR2 from the germline V gene are SQVTM and ANQGSEA. The CDR3 region is CSVRSGNTIYF. The CDR3 DNA is TGCAGCGTCAGGTCTGGAAACACCATATATTTT.

The chain joins TRBV9 to TRBJ1-2; TRBD1 might be the D (6 bases). V lost 2 bases to trimming and J lost 2 bases, with 10 bases between them. CDR1 is SGDLS, CDR2 YYNGEE, per germline. The CDR3 contains 14 residues. CDR3 in DNA: TGTGCCAGCAGCGTTACAGGGCTAAACTATGGCTACACCTTC. This codes for CASSVTGLNYGYTF.

The J gene is TRBJ2-3, the V gene TRBV7-3, with 11 bases that match TRBD1. Per germline, CDR1 SGHTA and CDR2 FQGTGA. After removal of 2 bases from V and 5 bases from J, the junction contained 3 bases not matched to a gene. The CDR3 loop spans 15 amino acids. CDR3 sequence (DNA): TGTGCCAGCAGCTTACAGGGACAGGGGGTAGATACGCAGTATTTT. As protein: CASSLQGQGVDTQYF.

The chain carries TRBV18 and TRBJ1-1, with 7 bases fitting TRBD1. Germline V lookup: CDR1 KGHSH, CDR2 LQKENI. The CDR3 contains 12 residues. V was clipped by 4 bases and J by 6 bases; unmatched bases: 2. CDR3 bases: TGTGCCAGCTCACTCCAGGGGGCTGAAGCTTTCTTT. It is translated as CASSLQGAEAFF.

V usage is TRBV9 and J usage is TRBJ1-5; a possible D gene is TRBD1 (6 bases). Germline V lookup: CDR1 SGDLS, CDR2 YYNGEE. The V and J ends lost 3 bases and 9 bases respectively, with 13 bases between them. CDR3 length: 13 amino acids. This CDR3 is CASSEGGGGPQHF. The CDR3 DNA reads TGTGCCAGCAGCGAGGGGGGGGGTGGGCCCCAGCATTTT. Full variable domain (outside the CDR3, taken from reference TRBV9 and TRBJ1-5): DSGVTQTPKHLITATGQRVTLRCSPRSGDLSVYWYQQSLDQGLQFLIQYYNGEERAKGNILERFSAQQFPDLHSELNLSSLELGDSALYFCASSEGGGGPQHFGDGTRLSIL.

The J gene is TRBJ1-5, the V gene TRBV6-4; D unresolved. V dropped 10 bases and J dropped 5 bases, with 18 bases sitting between them. Germline CDR1 is MRHNA and CDR2 is SNTAGT. This CDR3 is built from 14 residues. In nucleotides, the CDR3 is TGTGCCATCACCCTCCGACATTCCTATCAGCCCCAGCATTTT. This encodes CAITLRHSYQPQHF.

The chain is built from TRBV28 and TRBJ2-1; 11 positions match TRBD2. V was clipped by 1 base and J by 7 bases; unmatched bases: 6. Looked up from germline, CDR1 is MDHEN and CDR2 is SYDVKM. The CDR3 runs to 16 residues. In DNA, the CDR3 is TGTGCCAGCAGTTTATTCCTAGCGGGAGGTCGGAATGAGCAGTTCTTC. Translated: CASSLFLAGGRNEQFF.

The rearrangement links TRBV5-1 to TRBJ2-7; D call uncertain. Trimming stripped 0 bases from V and 2 bases from J, with 12 bases between. Germline loops: CDR1 SGHRS, CDR2 YFSETQ. This CDR3 comprises 15 residues. This CDR3 is CASSLGQSGTYEQYF. CDR3 DNA: TGCGCCAGCAGCTTGGGCCAATCAGGTACCTACGAGCAGTACTTC.

The chain employs TRBV5-1 and TRBJ1-4; 7 bases fit TRBD1. V gave up 5 bases and J gave up 8 bases; unmatched junction bases: 6. The CDR3 has 13 amino acids. Germline V gene lookup returns CDR1 SGHRS and CDR2 YFSETQ. The CDR3 here is CASSRTGEEKLFF. The DNA for the CDR3 is TGCGCCAGCAGTCGAACAGGGGAGGAAAAACTGTTTTTT. The complete variable domain, with remaining parts taken from reference TRBV5-1 and TRBJ1-4, reads KAGVTQTPRYLIKTRGQQVTLSCSPISGHRSVSWYQQTPGQGLQFLFEYFSETQRNKGNFPGRFSGRQFSNSRSEMNVSTLELGDSALYLCASSRTGEEKLFFGSGTQLSVL.

The chain uses TRBV4-2 and TRBJ2-3; 13 bases are shared with TRBD2. CDR1 is LGHNA and CDR2 is YNFKEQ in the germline V gene. This CDR3 is 20 amino acids long. J was trimmed by 1 base and V by 4 bases; bases with no gene match: 14. The CDR3 coding sequence is TGTGCCAGCAGCCCTCTAACACTAGCGGGGGGGCCGGGTCGCACAGATACGCAGTATTTT. It specifies CASSPLTLAGGPGRTDTQYF.

By frequency in the sample, this clone is medium-sized. This chain links TRBV10-1 with TRBJ1-6; D might be TRBD1 (5 bases). CDR1 and CDR2 from the germline V gene are WNHNN and SYGVQD (reference sequence). V gave up 4 bases and J gave up 12 bases, with 13 bases separating them. The CDR3 loop spans 13 amino acids. CDR3 coding DNA: TGCGCCAGCAGTGGGGGCCCCCAGGAACCCCTCCACTTT. Residues: CASSGGPQEPLHF.

CDR3 sequence: CASSKGDFNTGELFF. The CDR3 bases are TGCGCCAGCAGCAAAGGGGACTTCAACACCGGGGAGCTGTTTTTT. The gene calls are TRBV4-3 and TRBJ2-2; tentatively, D is TRBD2 (6 bases). The V gene lost 5 bases and the J gene lost 2 bases, with 12 bases spanning the gap. Germline lookup yields CDR1 LGHNA and CDR2 YSLEER. This CDR3 comprises 15 residues.

This sequence joins TRBV10-3 and TRBJ2-1, with TRBD1 identical over 10 bases. The CDR3 length is 13 residues. Per the germline V gene, CDR1 is ENHRY and CDR2 is SYGVKD. V was pared by 6 bases and J by 5 bases, with 1 base of the junction left unmatched. CDR3 region: CAIRGTGDNEQFF. CDR3 coding DNA: TGTGCCATCAGGGGGACAGGGGACAATGAGCAGTTCTTC.

V and J are TRBV19 and TRBJ2-7; 7 nucleotides match TRBD2. The germline V gene has CDR1 LNHDA and CDR2 SQIVND (reference sequence). The CDR3 has 17 residues. Trimming cost V 3 bases and J 7 bases; bases outside gene matches: 18. CDR3: CASSMGPEAGVQEEQYF. DNA of the CDR3: TGTGCCAGTAGTATGGGCCCGGAGGCGGGAGTACAAGAAGAGCAGTACTTC.